The next 11 T cell receptor beta chains were all read from a single sample in a study of blood T cells in healthy people across ages. For the second PCR, which ran for about 6 to 11 cycles, a sample-barcoded 5' primer and a J-beta primer mix were used. Using its own MiXCR run on the 5' RACE reads, TCRdb lists one record per CDR3 protein. Of roughly 570,000 distinct CDR3 sequences in the sample, approximately 27% were seen once. Specimen: blood. The receptors shown here come from a woman in her seventies in good health.

This clonotype was counted a few times. The junction does not match germline at one end; this may be a read error. The chain carries TRBV6-2 or TRBV6-3 and TRBJ2-5, with D unresolved. The J call is doubtful: the DNA matches TRBJ2-1 better. CDR3 length: 13 amino acids. The germline gives CDR1 MNHEY, CDR2 SVGEGT. The chain's CDR3 is CATSSTAYSEQFF. The CDR3 DNA is TGTGCCACTTCGAGCACAGCCTACAGTGAGCAGTTCTTC.

This clonotype appeared a few times. The V call is TRBV6-5, the J call TRBJ1-1, with TRBD1 identical over 8 bases. The junction had 2 bases not matched to a gene; V was cut back by 0 bases and J by 2 bases. This CDR3 is 15 amino acids long. Per germline, CDR1 MNHEY and CDR2 SVGAGI. CDR3: CASSYSTGVNTEAFF. CDR3 coding DNA: TGTGCCAGCAGTTACTCGACAGGGGTAAACACTGAAGCTTTCTTT.

This chain connects TRBV4-1 to TRBJ1-2; D unresolved. Trimming stripped 4 bases from V and 5 bases from J, with 14 bases between. The CDR3 loop spans 14 amino acids. Germline V CDR1 and CDR2: MGHRA, YSYEKL. CDR3 in DNA: TGCGCCAGCAGCCGAGATAGGATGGTGTATGGCTACACCTTC. Translating it yields CASSRDRMVYGYTF.

There are a few counts of this clonotype. The chain uses TRBV9 and TRBJ2-5; unclear D gene. Germline CDR1 SGDLS, CDR2 YYNGEE. V lost 6 bases and J lost 5, with 11 bases in between. The CDR3 sequence is 12 residues long. The CDR3 sequence is CASNLQGETQYF. DNA of the CDR3: TGTGCCAGCAATCTTCAAGGGGAGACCCAGTACTTC.

This clonotype appeared many times. The chain is built from TRBV15 and TRBJ2-5, with D perhaps given as TRBD1 or TRBD2 (5 bases each). Looked up from germline, CDR1 is LNHNV and CDR2 is YYDKDF (reference sequence). Between the trimmed V and J ends, which lost 4 bases and 2 bases, there was a span of 11 bases. CDR3 size: 14 residues. This CDR3 is CATSKGRTQETQYF. CDR3 sequence (DNA): TGTGCCACCAGCAAGGGACGGACACAAGAGACCCAGTACTTC.

Only a few counts were recorded for this clonotype. Its ends do not fully match the called genes, so a read error is possible. The rearrangement uses TRBV2 and TRBJ2-1; D gene unclear. There are 15 residues in the CDR3. CDR1 and CDR2 (germline): SNHLY, FYNNEI. The chain's CDR3 is CASTSGYLIGNERFF. CDR3 DNA: TGTGCCAGCACCTCCGGGTACCTAATAGGGAATGAGCGGTTCTTC.

This clonotype came up a few times. The chain is built from TRBV18 and TRBJ1-1, with TRBD1 matching 8 bases. Germline V gene data show CDR1 as KGHSH and CDR2 as LQKENI. The CDR3 loop spans 15 amino acids. The trim removed 0 bases at V and 4 bases at J, leaving 4 bases unmatched. Written as DNA, the CDR3 is TGTGCCAGCTCACCACCTCAAACAGGGGGCACTGAAGCTTTCTTT. The encoded protein is CASSPPQTGGTEAFF.

This sequence joins TRBV12-3 or TRBV12-4 and TRBJ1-1; D is possibly TRBD1 (6 bases). V shed 5 bases and J shed 7 bases, with 17 bases lying between them. The CDR3 covers 14 residues. The chain's CDR3 is CASSTYRAGGEAFF. DNA of the CDR3: TGTGCCAGCAGTACTTACAGGGCCGGTGGTGAAGCTTTCTTT.

This clonotype was picked up a small number of times. V usage is TRBV7-2 and J usage is TRBJ2-7; 9 positions match TRBD2. The CDR3 has 13 amino acids. CDR1 SGHTA and CDR2 FQGNSA come from the germline V gene. The CDR3 loop reads CAESAGGPYEQYF. The DNA of the CDR3 is TGTGCAGAAAGTGCGGGGGGGCCGTACGAGCAGTACTTC.

This chain links TRBV7-2 with TRBJ2-5; no reliable D call. In germline, CDR1 is SGHTA, CDR2 FQGNSA. V gave up 5 bases and J gave up 4 bases, with 11 bases separating them. This CDR3 contains 13 residues. The CDR3 region is CASSPGPPETQYF. DNA for the CDR3: TGTGCCAGCAGCCCTGGACCCCCAGAGACCCAGTACTTC. Together with reference TRBV7-2 and TRBJ2-5, the CDR3 gives the full variable domain: GAGVSQSPSNKVTEKGKDVELRCDPISGHTALYWYRQSLGQGLEFLIYFQGNSAPDKSGLPSDRFSAERTGGSVSTLTIQRTQQEDSAVYLCASSPGPPETQYFGPGTRLLVL.

This clonotype was found a few times. The V and J genes are TRBV5-1 and TRBJ1-3; no clear D. Germline CDR1 is SGHRS and CDR2 is YFSETQ. The CDR3 has 13 residues. V shed 2 bases and J shed 8 bases, with 11 bases lying between them. Here the CDR3 DNA reads TGCGCCAGCAGCTTAGGCAGCGGAGACACCATATATTTT. Protein: CASSLGSGDTIYF.